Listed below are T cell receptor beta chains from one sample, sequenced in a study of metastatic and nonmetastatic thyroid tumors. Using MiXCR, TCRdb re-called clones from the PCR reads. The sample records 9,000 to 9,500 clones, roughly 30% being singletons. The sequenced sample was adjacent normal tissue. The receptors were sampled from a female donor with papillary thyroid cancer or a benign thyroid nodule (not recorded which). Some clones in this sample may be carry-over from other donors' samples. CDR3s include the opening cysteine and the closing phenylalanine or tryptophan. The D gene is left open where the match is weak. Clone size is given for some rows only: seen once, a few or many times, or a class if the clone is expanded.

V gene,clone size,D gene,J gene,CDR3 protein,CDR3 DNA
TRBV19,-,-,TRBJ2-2,CASSMGTPNTGELFF,TGTGCCAGTAGTATGGGGACGCCGAACACCGGGGAGCTGTTTTTT
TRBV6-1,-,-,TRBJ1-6,CARHRVYNSPLHF,TGTGCCAGACACAGGGTCTATAATTCACCCCTACACTTT
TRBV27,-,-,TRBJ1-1,CASSWGVGRTEAFF,TGTGCCAGCAGTTGGGGTGTGGGTCGGACTGAAGCTTTCTTT
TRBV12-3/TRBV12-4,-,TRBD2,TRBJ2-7,CASSLEPSGVAQYF,TGTGCCAGCAGCTTGGAGCCTAGCGGGGTGGCGCAGTACTTC
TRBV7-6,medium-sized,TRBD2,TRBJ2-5,CASSRGSGRAQTQYF,TGTGCCAGCAGCCGAGGGAGCGGGAGGGCGCAGACCCAGTACTTC
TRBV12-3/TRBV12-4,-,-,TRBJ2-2,CASSLMSWGRTGELFF,TGTGCCAGCAGTTTAATGTCATGGGGGCGCACCGGGGAGCTGTTTTTT
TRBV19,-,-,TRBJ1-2,CASSIGTNYGYTF,TGTGCCAGTAGTATTGGGACTAACTATGGCTACACCTTC
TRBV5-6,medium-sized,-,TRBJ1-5,CASSFTGAGEQPQHF,TGTGCCAGCAGTTTCACCGGGGCTGGGGAGCAGCCCCAGCATTTT
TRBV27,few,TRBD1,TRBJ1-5,CASSFYGTGAASNQPQHF,TGTGCCAGCAGTTTTTATGGGACAGGGGCGGCGAGCAATCAGCCCCAGCATTTT
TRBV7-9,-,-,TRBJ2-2,CASSQPNTGELFF,TGTGCCAGCAGCCAACCAAACACCGGGGAGCTGTTTTTT
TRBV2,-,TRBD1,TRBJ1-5,CASTEGTGGLPQHF,TGTGCCAGCACCGAAGGGACAGGGGGCCTGCCCCAGCATTTT
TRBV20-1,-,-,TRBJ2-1,CSARDLWEFGNNEQFF,TGCAGTGCTAGAGATCTGTGGGAGTTCGGGAACAATGAGCAGTTCTTC
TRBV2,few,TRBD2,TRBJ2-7,CASRPSGTGEQYF,TGTGCCAGCAGGCCTAGCGGGACGGGGGAGCAGTACTTC
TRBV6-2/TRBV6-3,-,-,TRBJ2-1,CASITGLHEQFF,TGTGCCAGCATTACAGGTTTGCATGAGCAGTTCTTC
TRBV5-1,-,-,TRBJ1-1,CASSLGVDLNTEAFF,TGCGCCAGCAGCTTGGGGGTAGATCTGAACACTGAAGCTTTCTTT
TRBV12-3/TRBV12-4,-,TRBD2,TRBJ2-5,CASMGSGRAKGETQYF,TGTGCCAGCATGGGAAGCGGGAGGGCCAAGGGTGAGACCCAGTACTTC